A selection of T cell receptor beta chains follows, all from one sample in a study of technical replicates of blood from several donors. Method: immunoSEQ multiplex PCR; TCRdb's copy keeps in-frame clones and lacks some. This table holds tens of thousands of clones, around 96% found once. The source material was T cells isolated from PBMCs. The receptors derive from a human donor in good health. The CDR3 runs from the conserved cysteine through the conserved F or W. A D gene is named only where the DNA matches it firmly. The listing skips clone size in some rows; elsewhere it reads once, few, many or a size class.

TRBV6-1	TRBJ1-1	-	-	11	TGTGCCAGCAAAGAGGTTGCTGAAGCTTTCTTT	CASKEVAEAFF
TRBV6-1	TRBJ2-5	-	-	14	TGTGCCAGCAGTGAAGCGGGCTACCTCGAGACCCAGTACTTC	CASSEAGYLETQYF
TRBV30	TRBJ2-1	-	TRBD2	13	TGTGCCTGGAGTGTAGCGGGAGGGTCTGAGCAGTTCTTC	CAWSVAGGSEQFF
TRBV7-9	TRBJ1-2	-	TRBD1	14	TGTGCCAGCAGCCCCGGGCAGGGGGCGATTGGCTACACCTTC	CASSPGQGAIGYTF
TRBV13	TRBJ1-1	-	TRBD1	17	TGTGCCAGCAGCTTAGGGCCCCTACAGGGGGCGCGCACTGAAGCTTTCTTT	CASSLGPLQGARTEAFF
TRBV14	TRBJ2-1	-	-	16	TGTGCCAGCAGCCAATATTATCGCGGCACTTACAATGAGCAGTTCTTC	CASSQYYRGTYNEQFF
TRBV6-5	TRBJ1-5	-	-	14	TGTGCCAGCAGTTATGGCCGAAGCAATCAGCCCCAGCATTTT	CASSYGRSNQPQHF
TRBV9	TRBJ1-2	-	-	16	TGTGCCAGCAGCGTAGAGGGAGGCCCCTATAGGTATGGCTACACCTTC	CASSVEGGPYRYGYTF
TRBV11-2	TRBJ1-2	-	-	12	TGTGCCAGCAGTTCTACTGAGTATGGCTACACCTTC	CASSSTEYGYTF
TRBV5-1	TRBJ2-5	-	-	17	TGCGCCAGCAGCTTGGGGCCGCGGGTGGCCGCTCAAGAGACCCAGTACTTC	CASSLGPRVAAQETQYF
TRBV19	TRBJ2-2	-	TRBD1	15	TGTGCCAGTAGAAGGGACAGGGTTGGCACCGGGGAGCTGTTTTTT	CASRRDRVGTGELFF
TRBV5-4	TRBJ2-1	-	TRBD2	16	TGTGCCAGCAGCTTTCAACGGGAGGGACCCTACAATGAGCAGTTCTTC	CASSFQREGPYNEQFF
TRBV5-1	TRBJ1-1	-	-	15	TGCGCCAGCAGCTTGATAGGCAGACAAAACACTGAAGCTTTCTTT	CASSLIGRQNTEAFF
TRBV9	TRBJ2-1	-	TRBD2	15	TGTGCCAGCAGCGTAGGGGGAGGGCCCCCAAATGAGCAGTTCTTC	CASSVGGGPPNEQFF
TRBV28	TRBJ1-4	-	-	13	TGTGCCAGCAGTCCCACGGAGATTGAAAAACTGTTTTTT	CASSPTEIEKLFF
TRBV19	TRBJ2-7	-	TRBD2	16	TGTGCCAGTAGTATAGCCGGAGCGGGAGGTCCCAACGAGCAGTACTTC	CASSIAGAGGPNEQYF
TRBV27	TRBJ2-7	-	TRBD1	14	TGTGCCAGCAGTTTAGGGACAGGGAACTACGAGCAGTACTTC	CASSLGTGNYEQYF
TRBV27	TRBJ2-2	once	-	14	TGTGCCAGCAGGAATAACAGGGACACCGGGGAGCTGTTTTTT	CASRNNRDTGELFF
TRBV27	TRBJ2-7	-	TRBD2	15	TGTGCCAGCAGTCCAACTAGCGGGAAGCCCTACGAGCAGTACTTC	CASSPTSGKPYEQYF
TRBV29-1	TRBJ2-7	-	-	12	TGCAGCGTTGGGGGGCGCGGATACGAGCAGTACTTC	CSVGGRGYEQYF
TRBV11-3	TRBJ1-4	-	-	17	TGTGCCAGCAGCTTAGTCCCAACAGGGTCGACTAATGAAAAACTGTTTTTT	CASSLVPTGSTNEKLFF
TRBV5-1	TRBJ2-3	-	-	16	TGCGCCAGCAGCTTGGCCCGTGACTACGGCACAGATACGCAGTATTTT	CASSLARDYGTDTQYF
TRBV7-2	TRBJ1-1	-	-	13	TGTGCCAGCAGCTTGGGGGGAGGAACTGAAGCTTTCTTT	CASSLGGGTEAFF
TRBV9	TRBJ1-3	-	TRBD1	15	TGTGCCAGCATCCACGACAGGGGGCATGAAGACACCATATATTTT	CASIHDRGHEDTIYF